The entry below describes one T cell receptor beta chain. Its specificity is unknown. The donors were in the roughly 130-subject validation cohort; that cohort was separate from the approximately 700-subject first cohort. This sample stems from a study of cytomegalovirus exposure and HLA in healthy donors. Study results and limitations: Within the approximately 130 validation repertoires, first-cohort TCR clusters tended to co-occur, according to a later analysis.

V lost 7 bases to trimming and J lost 6 bases, with 16 bases between them. The CDR3 is 13 residues long. Looked up from germline, CDR1 is MDHEN and CDR2 is SYDVKM. The protocol was immunoSEQ multiplex PCR, while the TCRdb copy is restricted to in-frame clones and leaves out a portion. The sample holds under 75,000 clones, 90% to 97% seen once. This rearrangement joins TRBV28 to TRBJ2-7, with D perhaps matching TRBD2 (6 bases). This sequence was found in a woman between 18 and 29 years old in good health and CMV-seronegative. Input material: PBMCs. CDR3 protein: CASTPGVLLEQYF. The CDR3 nucleotides read TGTGCCAGCACCCCGGGGGTCCTTCTCGAGCAGTACTTC.